The subject of this entry is one T cell receptor (beta chain). From the RT-PCR reads, TCRdb called clonotypes with MiXCR, one entry per CDR3 protein. The data show about 680,000 distinct CDR3 sequences, approximately 15% seen once. Trimming at V came to 0 bases and at J to 2 bases, leaving 5 bases not matched to a gene. The CDR3 sequence is 16 residues long. From germline, CDR1 is SGHRS and CDR2 YFSETQ. This TCR came from a female donor in good health, serving as a healthy control. The material sequenced was memory CD4+ T cells from blood. The gene calls are TRBV5-1 and TRBJ2-5; 9 nucleotides match TRBD2. The CDR3 loop reads CASSLDLAGKQETQYF. In DNA, the CDR3 is TGCGCCAGCAGCTTGGACCTAGCGGGAAAACAAGAGACCCAGTACTTC.